A single sample is the source of the 2 T cell receptor beta chains below, sequenced in a study of identical twins. TCRdb fed the 5' RACE reads into MiXCR, producing one record per CDR3 protein. The profile shows around 690,000 distinct CDR3 sequences, around 20% of them singletons. The same sample was also used in a study of T cells expressing NK-cell markers.

The sequenced sample consisted of PBMCs. All receptors come from a young woman in good health.

This clonotype turned up a few times. The V and J genes are TRBV12-3 or TRBV12-4 and TRBJ1-1; D is possibly TRBD1 (6 bases). This CDR3 comprises 13 residues. Trimming took off 5 bases at V and 8 bases at J, with 15 bases between the two ends. CDR3 region: CASSQWTATEAFF. For the CDR3, the DNA is TGTGCCAGCAGTCAATGGACAGCTACCGAAGCTTTCTTT.

This clonotype was observed many times. The V call is TRBV10-3, the J call TRBJ1-2, with 8 bases fitting TRBD1. The length of the CDR3 is 12 residues. Trimming at V came to 3 bases and at J to 6 bases, leaving 0 bases not matched to a gene. Germline assignment: CDR1 ENHRY and CDR2 SYGVKD. The CDR3 loop reads CAISEQGDGYTF. The DNA for the CDR3 is TGTGCCATCAGTGAACAGGGGGATGGCTACACCTTC.